These 5 T cell receptor beta chains originate from one sample sequenced in a study of CD8+ T cells in alopecia areata. Treatment specified: oral pan-JAK inhibitor, 5-10 mg twice daily. The authors extracted RNA and reverse transcribed it into cDNA as the sequencing template. The protocol was immunoSEQ multiplex PCR, while the TCRdb copy is restricted to in-frame clones and leaves out a portion. The sample yields approximately 190,000 clones, over 45% seen once. The sample here was CD4+ T cells sorted from blood, taken at week 24, from a patient treated with tofacitinib. All receptors derive from a human donor with alopecia areata.

Only one count was recorded for this clone. J is TRBJ1-4 and V is TRBV29-1; D gene ambiguous. The CDR3 consists of 12 residues. Germline CDR1 is SQVTM and CDR2 is ANQGSEA. Deletions cut 4 bases from V and 8 bases from J, with 11 bases between. The CDR3 region is CSVVSATEKLFF. Written as DNA, the CDR3 is TGCAGCGTTGTATCCGCGACGGAAAAACTGTTTTTT.

The rearrangement links TRBV18 to TRBJ2-1, with D unresolved. The V end was cut by 2 bases, the J end by 0 bases, with 8 bases between. The CDR3 consists of 15 residues. Per the germline V gene, CDR1 is KGHSH and CDR2 is LQKENI. CDR3 nucleotides: TGTGCCAGCTCACCAACTCCGAACTCCTACAATGAGCAGTTCTTC. This gives the protein CASSPTPNSYNEQFF.

This sequence joins TRBV6-6 and TRBJ1-1, with no clear D. In germline, CDR1 is MNHNY, CDR2 SVGAGI (reference sequence). V lost 7 bases to trimming and J lost 4 bases, with 13 bases between them. CDR3 length equals 13 residues. The CDR3, as DNA: TGTGCCAGCATCGAGGGAGGTGGCACTGAAGCTTTCTTT. Translation: CASIEGGGTEAFF.

This rearrangement joins TRBV13 to TRBJ1-4; a weak D match, TRBD1 (5 bases). Trimming pared 5 bases from V and 2 bases from J, leaving 18 bases between. Germline V gene data show CDR1 as PRHDT and CDR2 as FYEKMQ (reference sequence). CDR3 size: 17 residues. In DNA, the CDR3 is TGTGCCAGCAGCGTCCGGGACCTCGGGGCGACTAATGAAAAACTGTTTTTT. Translation gives CASSVRDLGATNEKLFF.

The chain has TRBV4-2 and TRBJ1-2; D may be TRBD1 (6 bases). Trimming removed 0 bases from V and 4 bases from J, with 12 bases in between. The CDR3 contains 15 residues. Germline CDR1 and CDR2: LGHNA and YNFKEQ. CDR3 loop: CASSQDMTGLYGYTF. DNA for the CDR3: TGTGCCAGCAGCCAAGATATGACAGGACTCTATGGCTACACCTTC.